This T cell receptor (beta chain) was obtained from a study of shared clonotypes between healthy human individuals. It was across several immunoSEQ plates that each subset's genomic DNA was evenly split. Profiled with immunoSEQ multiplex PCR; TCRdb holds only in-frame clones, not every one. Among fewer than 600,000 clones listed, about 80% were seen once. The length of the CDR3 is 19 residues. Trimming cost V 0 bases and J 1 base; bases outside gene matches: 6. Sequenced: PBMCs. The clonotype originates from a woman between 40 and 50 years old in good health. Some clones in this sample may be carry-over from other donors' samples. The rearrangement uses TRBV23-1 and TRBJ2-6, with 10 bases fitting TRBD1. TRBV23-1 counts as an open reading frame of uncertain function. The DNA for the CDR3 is TGCGCCAGCAGTCAATCTTTCCGGGACAGGGGTTCTGGGGCCAACGTCCTGACTTTC. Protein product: CASSQSFRDRGSGANVLTF.